The sequence of this T cell receptor beta chain was determined in a study of chemoradiotherapy in HPV16-positive cancers. Background on the study: Candidate HPV-specific clones and shared TCR motifs came from a couple of HPV16-positive patients.

The CDR3 extends over 14 amino acids. V lost 3 bases to trimming and J lost 5 bases; unmatched junction nucleotides: 4. Germline lookup yields CDR1 KGHSH and CDR2 LQKENI. General observations from the study: Candidate HPV-specific clones and E7-related TCR motifs grew in tumor during treatment. Only two HPV16-positive patients supplied the functional HPV-specificity definition.

TCRdb's copy holds only in-frame clones and misses some; the assay was immunoSEQ multiplex PCR. Here the sample spans 7,000 or so clones, 75% to 80% being singletons. There are a few counts of this clone. Antigen unknown. Sampling was done from a patient who underwent chemoradiotherapy. The origin of this receptor is a human donor with HPV-associated anogenital cancer. V usage is TRBV18 and J usage is TRBJ1-1, with 9 bases matching TRBD1. The CDR3 here is CASSPQGQGTEAFF. The CDR3 bases are TGTGCCAGCTCACCTCAGGGACAGGGAACTGAAGCTTTCTTT.